The 11 T cell receptor beta chains in this list originate from one sample, sequenced in a study of blood T cell repertoires in COVID-19 (dated by TCRdb to about 2020). Library preparation employed the immunoSEQ multiplex PCR assay. The source is immuneACCESS, and TCRdb retained only in-frame sequences with V and J called. Part of the clones is not carried over; for the studies checked, unresolved V genes explain less than half of this, and the remainder is unexplained. The sample includes roughly 150,000 clones, with 75% to 85% observed a single time. Around 7.2% of the sample belongs to the ten largest clones. The sample consisted of peripheral blood. These receptors came from a woman aged 45-65 years in a cohort sampled during active or convalescent COVID-19.

V gene TRBV7-8 combines with J gene TRBJ2-5, with 7 bases that match TRBD1. V dropped 5 bases and J dropped 5; count of bases not matched to a gene: 11. The CDR3 sequence is 15 residues long. CDR1 is SGHVS and CDR2 is FQNEAQ in the germline V gene. The CDR3 bases are TGTGCCAGCAGCCCCAGCCCAGGGGGTCGGGAGACCCAGTACTTC. As protein: CASSPSPGGRETQYF.

This chain connects TRBV19 to TRBJ2-3, with TRBD1 matching 8 bases. The V gene end was trimmed by 6 bases and the J gene end by 2 bases; junction bases not matched to a gene: 7. This CDR3 spans 15 amino acids. Per the germline V gene, CDR1 is LNHDA and CDR2 is SQIVND (reference sequence). The CDR3 sequence is CASSETGDNTDTQYF. The CDR3 nucleotides are TGTGCCAGTAGCGAGACAGGGGATAACACAGATACGCAGTATTTT.

The chain combines TRBV7-3 with TRBJ2-3; D unclear. CDR1 and CDR2 from the germline V gene are SGHTA and FQGTGA. The CDR3 spans 14 residues. V shed 5 bases and J shed 4 bases, with 13 bases lying between them. The CDR3: CASSLLSLADTQYF. The CDR3 DNA reads TGTGCCAGCAGCCTACTCTCCCTCGCAGATACGCAGTATTTT.

The chain is built from TRBV6-2 or TRBV6-3 and TRBJ1-1, with D uncertain. This CDR3 comprises 12 residues. CDR1 is MNHEY and CDR2 is SVGEGT in the germline V gene. V was trimmed by 2 bases and J by 11 bases, leaving 12 bases between them. In nucleotides, the CDR3 is TGTGCCAGCAGTTACCGTGGCCTGGTTGCTTTCTTT. It encodes CASSYRGLVAFF.

The chain carries TRBV4-2 and TRBJ1-1, with TRBD1 matching over 9 bases. The germline gives CDR1 LGHNA, CDR2 YNFKEQ. This CDR3 spans 16 amino acids. J lost 3 bases, V lost 4 bases, and 9 bases had no gene match. CDR3: CASSPTPGQGYTEAFF. CDR3 DNA sequence: TGTGCCAGCAGCCCTACACCGGGACAGGGATACACTGAAGCTTTCTTT.

The rearrangement links TRBV5-1 to TRBJ2-2; 8 bases are shared with TRBD1. CDR3 length: 14 residues. J gave up 6 bases and V 3 bases, and 4 bases lay outside the gene matches. Germline V lookup: CDR1 SGHRS, CDR2 YFSETQ. The CDR3 region is CASSSGTGAGELFF. The CDR3 DNA follows: TGCGCCAGCAGCTCCGGGACAGGTGCCGGGGAGCTGTTTTTT. Filled out from reference TRBV5-1 and TRBJ2-2, the complete variable domain reads KAGVTQTPRYLIKTRGQQVTLSCSPISGHRSVSWYQQTPGQGLQFLFEYFSETQRNKGNFPGRFSGRQFSNSRSEMNVSTLELGDSALYLCASSSGTGAGELFFGEGSRLTVL.

The J gene is TRBJ2-1, the V gene TRBV5-1; 12 positions match TRBD2. After removal of 5 bases from V and 8 bases from J, the junction contained 11 bases not matched to a gene. The V gene's germline CDR1 is SGHRS and CDR2 YFSETQ. This CDR3 contains 16 residues. CDR3 sequence (DNA): TGCGCCAGCAGACGACTAGCGGGGGAAGTCACGGATGAGCAGTTCTTC. Encoded protein: CASRRLAGEVTDEQFF.

The chain joins TRBV12-5 to TRBJ1-1; 10 nucleotides align to TRBD1. Germline loops: CDR1 LGHNT, CDR2 FRNRAP. The trim removed 5 bases at V and 3 bases at J, leaving 6 bases unmatched. This CDR3 has 15 residues. The chain's CDR3 is CASGVDRGLDTEAFF. CDR3 sequence (DNA): TGTGCTAGTGGTGTAGACAGGGGGCTGGACACTGAAGCTTTCTTT.

The V and J genes are TRBV2 and TRBJ1-2; D gene unclear. Trimming stripped 1 base from V and 8 bases from J, with 11 bases between. CDR1 SNHLY and CDR2 FYNNEI come from the germline V gene. This CDR3 has 13 residues. CDR3 region: CASSEGRGAGYTF. In nucleotides, the CDR3 is TGTGCCAGCAGTGAAGGACGTGGAGCGGGCTACACCTTC.

The V and J genes are TRBV6-2 or TRBV6-3 and TRBJ2-5; 8 positions agree with TRBD2. The V gene's germline CDR1 is MNHEY and CDR2 SVGEGT. There are 15 residues in the CDR3. The ends lost 6 bases at V and 5 bases at J; junction bases unmatched: 11. The CDR3 is CASSLRRGGRETQYF. Written as DNA, the CDR3 is TGTGCCAGCAGCCTTCGACGCGGGGGGAGGGAGACCCAGTACTTC.

This chain connects TRBV5-1 to TRBJ1-6; 8 positions agree with TRBD1. The CDR3 sequence is 15 residues long. Per germline, CDR1 SGHRS and CDR2 YFSETQ. Trimming removed 0 bases from V and 9 bases from J; junction bases left unmatched: 5. CDR3 residues: CASSLDGQGSSPLHF. The DNA of the CDR3 is TGCGCCAGCAGCTTGGACGGACAGGGTAGTTCACCCCTCCACTTT.